Shown below are 25 T cell receptor beta chains from a single sample sequenced in a study of shared clonotypes between healthy human individuals. Using immunoSEQ multiplex PCR, the repertoire was profiled, and TCRdb retains in-frame clones only, with some absent. The profile covers millions of clones, with over 90% appearing a single time and under 0.45% taken by the ten largest. The material sequenced was naive CD4+ T cells from PBMCs. Subset defined: CD45RA+ positively selected. Source of these receptors: a man between 18 and 35 years old in good health. Some clones in this sample may be carry-over from other donors' samples.

J is TRBJ2-5 and V is TRBV7-2, with 13 bases aligning to TRBD2. V gave up 5 bases and J gave up 5 bases; unmatched junction bases: 2. The CDR3 loop spans 14 amino acids. Germline lookup yields CDR1 SGHTA and CDR2 FQGNSA. The CDR3, as DNA: TGTGCCAGCAGCCAGACTAGCGGGAGGGAGACCCAGTACTTC. It codes for CASSQTSGRETQYF.

This chain connects TRBV6-1 to TRBJ2-1; D possibly corresponds to TRBD2 (6 bases). The CDR3 runs 14 residues. Germline V gene sequence: CDR1 MNHNS, CDR2 SASEGT. Trimming took 5 bases from V and 1 from J, leaving 9 bases between them. CDR3 amino acids: CASSRAGSYNEQFF. Here the CDR3 DNA reads TGTGCCAGCAGTCGGGCGGGGTCCTACAATGAGCAGTTCTTC.

Concerning this clone itself: This sample also contains other DNA sequences that code for the same CDR3. The V call is TRBV9, the J call TRBJ1-2, with TRBD1 matching over 7 bases. The J segment lost 2 bases and the V segment lost 3 bases, leaving 7 bases of the junction unmatched. CDR3 size: 15 residues. Germline assignment: CDR1 SGDLS and CDR2 YYNGEE. CDR3 residues: CASSADPTGNYGYTF. CDR3 bases: TGTGCCAGCAGCGCCGACCCGACAGGGAACTATGGCTACACCTTC. Variable domain in full (rest from reference TRBV9 and TRBJ1-2): DSGVTQTPKHLITATGQRVTLRCSPRSGDLSVYWYQQSLDQGLQFLIQYYNGEERAKGNILERFSAQQFPDLHSELNLSSLELGDSALYFCASSADPTGNYGYTFGSGTRLTVV.

V and J are TRBV28 and TRBJ1-1, with D maybe TRBD1 (6 bases). CDR1 is MDHEN, CDR2 SYDVKM, per germline. The length of the CDR3 is 14 residues. Trimming removed 6 bases from V and 6 bases from J, with 17 bases in between. The CDR3 DNA reads as TGTGCCAGCAGCCCTGGGGGGGCGGTTTCTGAAGCTTTCTTT. Translation gives CASSPGGAVSEAFF.

V is TRBV15 and J is TRBJ2-1; a weak D match, TRBD2 (5 bases). The CDR3 extends over 17 amino acids. Germline V gives CDR1 LNHNV, CDR2 YYDKDF (reference sequence). The germline V and J ends were trimmed by 4 bases and 6 bases, with 22 bases remaining between them. The CDR3 DNA reads TGTGCCACCAGCACAAGGACTGCCGGGCTGGTGGGCAATGAGCAGTTCTTC. Residues: CATSTRTAGLVGNEQFF.

The genes are TRBV10-1 and TRBJ2-5, with D perhaps being TRBD1 or TRBD2 (5 bases each). The V end lost 3 bases, the J end lost 4 bases, and 15 bases lay between the germline ends. CDR3 length: 15 amino acids. Germline CDR1 and CDR2: WNHNN and SYGVQD (reference sequence). The CDR3 here is CASSDRDRARETQYF. In DNA form, the CDR3 reads TGCGCCAGCAGTGACCGGGACCGCGCAAGAGAGACCCAGTACTTC.

The chain has TRBV6-6 and TRBJ1-3; D is uncertain. Germline CDR1 reads MNHNY; CDR2 reads SVGAGI (reference sequence). The CDR3 sequence is 13 residues long. The V end lost 4 bases, the J end lost 0 bases, and 4 bases lay between the germline ends. The CDR3 loop is CASSLISGNTIYF. CDR3 nucleotides: TGTGCCAGCAGTTTAATCTCTGGAAACACCATATATTTT.

The V call is TRBV11-3, the J call TRBJ2-2; 7 bases map to TRBD2. Germline loops: CDR1 SGHNT, CDR2 YENEEA. This CDR3 region has 16 residues. V dropped 5 bases and J dropped 3; count of bases not matched to a gene: 9. The CDR3 DNA follows: TGTGCCAGCAGCCCCCCAGGGCGGGAGCACACCGGGGAGCTGTTTTTT. It translates to CASSPPGREHTGELFF.

The V gene is TRBV28, the J gene TRBJ1-2; 7 bases are a match to TRBD1. This CDR3 has 13 amino acids. The V gene's germline CDR1 is MDHEN and CDR2 SYDVKM. With V trimmed by 8 bases and J by 5 bases, 8 bases remained unmatched. The DNA for the CDR3 is TGTGCCAGCGCGCAGGGGGTCCGGTATGGCTACACCTTC. This gives the protein CASAQGVRYGYTF.

The gene calls are TRBV10-3 and TRBJ2-5, with 10 bases fitting TRBD1. The germline V gene encodes CDR1 ENHRY and CDR2 SYGVKD. With V trimmed by 0 bases and J by 3 bases, 1 base remained unmatched. This CDR3 comprises 15 residues. CDR3 sequence: CAISESDRGEETQYF. The CDR3 DNA sequence: TGTGCCATCAGTGAGTCGGACAGGGGGGAAGAGACCCAGTACTTC.

The chain is built from TRBV6-4 and TRBJ2-1; 8 nucleotides line up with TRBD2. This CDR3 is 18 amino acids long. Germline V gives CDR1 MRHNA, CDR2 SNTAGT. Trimming at V came to 0 bases and at J to 6 bases, leaving 13 bases not matched to a gene. DNA of the CDR3: TGTGCCAGCAGTGACTCCCCAGCTTTAGCGGGATGGTTCAATGAGCAGTTCTTC. Protein sequence: CASSDSPALAGWFNEQFF.

J is TRBJ2-1 and V is TRBV5-1, with TRBD2 matching over 14 bases. Germline V lookup: CDR1 SGHRS, CDR2 YFSETQ. The CDR3 contains 16 residues. Losses at the gene ends were 0 bases for V and 6 bases for J; bases not matched to a gene: 2. CDR3 region: CASSLGGTSGSNEQFF. In DNA, the CDR3 is TGCGCCAGCAGCTTGGGTGGGACTAGCGGGAGCAATGAGCAGTTCTTC.

This chain links TRBV28 with TRBJ1-1; 10 bases map to TRBD1. Germline values: CDR1 MDHEN, CDR2 SYDVKM. V lost 8 bases to trimming and J lost 4 bases; unmatched junction nucleotides: 10. This CDR3 region has 15 residues. CDR3 amino acids: CASRSRQGASTEAFF. The CDR3 nucleotides read TGTGCCAGCCGAAGCCGACAGGGGGCAAGCACTGAAGCTTTCTTT.

The rearrangement joins TRBV18 to TRBJ2-7, with a possible D match to TRBD2 (7 bases). Germline CDR1 is KGHSH and CDR2 is LQKENI. V shed 3 bases and J shed 3 bases, with 12 bases lying between them. The CDR3 is 14 residues long. CDR3 protein: CASSPLGGGYEQYF. CDR3 coding DNA: TGTGCCAGCTCACCCCTGGGAGGGGGCTACGAGCAGTACTTC.

The chain carries TRBV7-2 and TRBJ2-1, with D perhaps TRBD2 (6 bases). The CDR3 covers 14 residues. The germline V gene encodes CDR1 SGHTA and CDR2 FQGNSA. V was clipped by 5 bases and J by 8 bases, with 16 bases between them. As DNA, the CDR3 is TGTGCCAGCAGCCTGGGACTCCCGGGCTATGAGCAGTTCTTC. This sequence encodes CASSLGLPGYEQFF.

Notes on this clone: The sample carries other DNA sequences with the same CDR3. For the CDR3, the DNA is TGTGCCTGGAGTAGGACAGGGGGCACTGAAGCTTTCTTT. Amino acids: CAWSRTGGTEAFF. The V gene is TRBV30, the J gene TRBJ1-1; 10 positions match TRBD1. This CDR3 is 13 amino acids long. The junction had 1 base not matched to a gene; V was cut back by 2 bases and J by 4 bases. In germline, CDR1 is GTSNPN, CDR2 SVGIG (reference sequence).

This clone was picked up one time. This rearrangement joins TRBV2 to TRBJ2-6, with TRBD1 identical over 7 bases. V was pared by 6 bases and J by 4 bases, with 3 bases of the junction left unmatched. This CDR3 is 14 amino acids long. Germline loops: CDR1 SNHLY, CDR2 FYNNEI. CDR3: CASRTGNGANVLTF. DNA of the CDR3: TGTGCCAGCAGGACAGGGAACGGGGCCAACGTCCTGACTTTC.

V gene TRBV6-5 combines with J gene TRBJ2-6; D unresolved. V lost 5 bases to trimming and J lost 1 base, with 9 bases between them. The CDR3 is 15 amino acids. Germline lookup yields CDR1 MNHEY and CDR2 SVGAGI. CDR3 loop: CASSPTGSGANVLTF. DNA of the CDR3: TGTGCCAGCAGTCCCACGGGTTCTGGGGCCAACGTCCTGACTTTC.

The genes are TRBV6-5 and TRBJ2-7, with TRBD2 matching over 9 bases. The CDR3 sequence is 14 residues long. CDR1 is MNHEY, CDR2 SVGAGI, per germline. Losses at the gene ends were 5 bases for V and 0 bases for J; bases not matched to a gene: 2. The CDR3 nucleotides are TGTGCCAGCAGTAGTAGCGGGAGCTCCTACGAGCAGTACTTC. Translated, it gives CASSSSGSSYEQYF.

This clone came up once. The chain recombines TRBV6-4 with TRBJ1-1; D not resolved. The CDR3 has 14 amino acids. Germline assignment: CDR1 MRHNA and CDR2 SNTAGT. V was pared by 4 bases and J by 3 bases, with 12 bases between. The CDR3 bases are TGTGCCAGCAGTGCTACACGCCGGGACACTGAAGCTTTCTTT. Encoded protein: CASSATRRDTEAFF.

Details on this clone: This sample also contains other DNA sequences that code for the same CDR3. This chain connects TRBV28 to TRBJ1-5, with D uncertain. Trimming cost V 1 base and J 1 base, with 5 bases left between them. Germline assignment: CDR1 MDHEN and CDR2 SYDVKM. The CDR3 runs 14 residues. In DNA, the CDR3 is TGTGCCAGCAGTTTATTGGACAGCAATCAGCCCCAGCATTTT. Its protein is CASSLLDSNQPQHF.

This sequence joins TRBV5-1 and TRBJ2-1; TRBD2 matches 7 bases. V shed 0 bases, J shed 0 bases, and the junction held 3 bases outside the gene matches. CDR3 size: 16 residues. Germline-derived CDR1 and CDR2 are SGHRS and YFSETQ. The CDR3 loop is CASSLETSVSYNEQFF. The CDR3 nucleotides read TGCGCCAGCAGCTTGGAAACTAGCGTCTCCTACAATGAGCAGTTCTTC.

To note about this clone: In the same sample, other DNA sequences code for this CDR3. The V gene is TRBV9, the J gene TRBJ2-7; D uncertain. This CDR3 comprises 15 residues. Trimming stripped 0 bases from V and 0 bases from J, with 10 bases between. The germline CDR1 and CDR2 sequences are SGDLS and YYNGEE. CDR3 coding DNA: TGTGCCAGCAGCGTAGGCACGTCGAGCTCCTACGAGCAGTACTTC. It yields the protein CASSVGTSSSYEQYF.

This rearrangement joins TRBV2 to TRBJ2-7; D ambiguous. The V gene's germline CDR1 is SNHLY and CDR2 FYNNEI. The CDR3 contains 15 residues. Trimming pared 4 bases from V and 3 bases from J, leaving 16 bases between. CDR3 nucleotides: TGTGCCAGCAGTGGCGACGGGTGGAAAGGCTACGAGCAGTACTTC. As protein: CASSGDGWKGYEQYF.

This chain links TRBV19 with TRBJ1-2; no firm D call. V dropped 6 bases and J dropped 4 bases, with 12 bases sitting between them. Germline CDR1 LNHDA, CDR2 SQIVND (reference sequence). The CDR3 covers 13 residues. The CDR3 sequence: CASRRWLAYGYTF. As DNA, the CDR3 is TGTGCCAGTAGGCGCTGGTTGGCCTATGGCTACACCTTC.